The present TCR beta chain was sequenced within a study of molecular identifiers for immune sequencing clone quantification. Overall study: Replicate RNA from approximately 20,000 or 98,000 naive CD8 T cells formed five aliquots; four were sequenced.

TCRdb fed the PCR reads into MiXCR, producing one record per CDR3 protein. The sample lists under 650,000 distinct CDR3 sequences, nearly 20% seen once, with approximately 0.9% in the top ten. This clonotype was counted at least ten times. Its antigen is still unknown. CDR1 and CDR2 from the germline V gene are DFQATT and SNEGSKA (reference sequence). This CDR3 has 15 amino acids. The V and J ends lost 4 bases and 2 bases respectively, with 17 bases between them. Isolation of naive CD8 T cells was achieved by sorting on a CD8+CD4-CCR7+CD45RA+ phenotype. General study results and limits: Clones above 20 RNA copies contained over 98% of effector molecules but under 1% of naive ones. Clone sizes could be underestimated for highly expanded clones when identical TCR molecules share a barcode.

This rearrangement joins TRBV20-1 to TRBJ2-5, with D possibly TRBD1 on 5 matching bases. The sequenced sample was naive CD8+ T cells from blood, with Jurkat cell RNA spiked in. Subset denoted: FACS-sorted CD8+CD4-CCR7+CD45RA+ naive T cells. The clonotype originates from a human donor in good health. Some libraries in this study had Jurkat cell RNA spiked in. CDR3 region: CSATLGMGPQETQYF. CDR3 sequence (DNA): TGCAGTGCTACGCTTGGGATGGGGCCACAAGAGACCCAGTACTTC.